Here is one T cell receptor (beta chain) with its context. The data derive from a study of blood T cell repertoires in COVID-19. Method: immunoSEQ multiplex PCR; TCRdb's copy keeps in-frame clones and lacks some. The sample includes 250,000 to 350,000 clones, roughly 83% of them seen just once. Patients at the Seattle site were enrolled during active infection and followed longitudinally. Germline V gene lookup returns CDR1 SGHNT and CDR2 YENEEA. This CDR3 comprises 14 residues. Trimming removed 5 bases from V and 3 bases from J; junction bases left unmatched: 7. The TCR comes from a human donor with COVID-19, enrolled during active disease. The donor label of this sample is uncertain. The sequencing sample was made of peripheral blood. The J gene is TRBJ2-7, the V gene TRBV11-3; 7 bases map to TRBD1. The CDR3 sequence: CASSRRTGVYEQYF. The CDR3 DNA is TGTGCCAGCAGCAGACGGACAGGAGTCTACGAGCAGTACTTC.